The rows below give T cell receptor beta chains drawn from one sample of a study of Ad26.COV2.S vaccination and SARS-CoV-2 variants. The assay was immunoSEQ multiplex PCR, and TCRdb's table has in-frame clones only and misses some. The repertoire holds 320,000 or so clones, with 90% as singletons. The source was peripheral blood, collected in a trial of Ad26.COV2.S vaccine versus placebo. The receptor set was obtained from a person aged 18 to 59 who received the Ad26.COV2.S COVID-19 vaccine or a placebo. The CDR3 runs from the conserved cysteine through the conserved F or W. The order of the fields is V gene, J gene, clone size, D gene, CDR3 DNA, CDR3 protein. The D gene is left open where the match is weak. Size tells how often a clone was seen (once, few, many) or the class of an expanded clone, and some rows leave it out.

TRBV25-1	TRBJ1-1	-	-	TGTGCCAGCAGTGCCCGCGGTCTCACTGAAGCTTTCTTT	CASSARGLTEAFF
TRBV15	TRBJ1-4	-	-	TGTGCCACCAGCAGAGAGGGTGACCAGGGGGAAAAACTGTTTTTT	CATSREGDQGEKLFF
TRBV10-3	TRBJ1-1	few	-	TGTGCCATCAGTGAGGGGACCTACACTGAAGCTTTCTTT	CAISEGTYTEAFF
TRBV7-3	TRBJ2-1	-	-	TGTGCCAGCAGCTTAAACGTGGGAGCGGGCAATGAGCAGTTCTTC	CASSLNVGAGNEQFF
TRBV13	TRBJ1-2	-	TRBD1	TGTGCCAGCAGGCATACAGGGGGACCTATTGGTGGCTACACCTTC	CASRHTGGPIGGYTF
TRBV6-2/TRBV6-3	TRBJ1-1	-	-	TGTGCCAGCAGTTACGGGTCCTACACTGAAGCTTTCTTT	CASSYGSYTEAFF
TRBV5-6	TRBJ1-1	-	-	TGTGCCAGCCTCGGTGGGGGGAAGGAAGCTTTCTTT	CASLGGGKEAFF
TRBV7-2	TRBJ1-2	once	-	TGTGCCAGCAGCTTAGATTTATACTATGGCTACACCTTC	CASSLDLYYGYTF
TRBV11-2	TRBJ2-1	-	-	TGTGCCAGCAGCTCGGAGGGGCGTGAGCAGTTCTTC	CASSSEGREQFF
TRBV6-6	TRBJ1-6	-	-	TGTGCCAGCAGTTACGCCGGGAGGGTTGTTTCACCCCTCCACTTT	CASSYAGRVVSPLHF
TRBV27	TRBJ1-5	few	-	TGTGCCAGCAGTTTTACGGGAGAGTTTGAGCCCCAGCATTTT	CASSFTGEFEPQHF
TRBV4-3	TRBJ1-6	-	TRBD1	TGCGCCAGCAGCGACAGGGGGTATTTTGGATATAATTCACCCCTCCACTTT	CASSDRGYFGYNSPLHF
TRBV27	TRBJ2-5	once	TRBD2	TGTGCCAGCAGTTTATTGGGAGGGGAGACCCAGTACTTC	CASSLLGGETQYF
TRBV7-9	TRBJ2-3	few	TRBD2	TGTGCCAGCAGCCCGCTAGCGGGAGCTGGTACAGATACGCAGTATTTT	CASSPLAGAGTDTQYF
TRBV2	TRBJ1-1	-	-	TGTGCCAGCTTGGAGGGGGGTTCAGGAAGGGGAGGGACTGAAGCTTTCTTT	CASLEGGSGRGGTEAFF
TRBV6-1	TRBJ2-4	-	-	TGTGCCAGCAGTGAACGATACCGAGCAAACATTCAGTACTTC	CASSERYRANIQYF
TRBV6-5	TRBJ2-5	-	TRBD1	TGTGCCAGCAGAATCGGACAGGCTTTTAGGGAGACCCAGTACTTC	CASRIGQAFRETQYF
TRBV4-3	TRBJ2-1	-	TRBD2	TGCGCCAGCAGCCAAGACGGCACTAGCGGTATCCCATCCTACAATGAGCAGTTCTTC	CASSQDGTSGIPSYNEQFF
TRBV27	TRBJ1-1	-	-	TGTGCCAGCAGTTCCCCGTTCACTGAAGCTTTCTTT	CASSSPFTEAFF
TRBV7-2	TRBJ1-2	-	TRBD1	TGTGCCAGCAGCCCCGGGACAGGGTTGTACTATGGCTACACCTTC	CASSPGTGLYYGYTF
TRBV12-5	TRBJ1-2	-	-	TGTGCTAGTGGACTGACAGAAAACTATGGCTACACCTTC	CASGLTENYGYTF
TRBV29-1	TRBJ1-1	-	-	TGCAGCGTTTTCAGGGACAAGGACACTGAAGCTTTCTTT	CSVFRDKDTEAFF
TRBV4-1	TRBJ2-1	-	-	TGCGCCAGCAGCCGCGGCGGCGAATTAGCTTACAATGAGCAGTTCTTC	CASSRGGELAYNEQFF
TRBV7-9	TRBJ1-1	-	-	TGTGCCAGCAGCTTATGGGGGCAGGTTGAAGCTTTCTTT	CASSLWGQVEAFF
TRBV27	TRBJ2-1	-	TRBD2	TGTGCCAGCAGCCCTCGACTAGCGGGAGGGCCCCGAGAGCAGTTCTTC	CASSPRLAGGPREQFF
TRBV4-1	TRBJ1-5	-	-	TGCGCCAGCAGCCAGATACAGGGCCTGAGCAATCAGCCCCAGCATTTT	CASSQIQGLSNQPQHF
TRBV12-3/TRBV12-4	TRBJ1-1	-	-	TGTGCCAGCAGTTTGCCGGGGATGACTGAAGCTTTCTTT	CASSLPGMTEAFF
TRBV19	TRBJ2-1	-	TRBD2	TGTGCCAGTAGGAATAGCGGGAACCACAATGAGCAGTTCTTC	CASRNSGNHNEQFF
TRBV5-4	TRBJ2-3	-	TRBD2	TGTGCCAGCAGCTTGGTTCTAGCGGGAGCAAAAGATACGCAGTATTTT	CASSLVLAGAKDTQYF
TRBV9	TRBJ1-6	-	-	TGTGCCAGCAGCGTGGGCATCCCGAGCTCCTATAATTCACCCCTCCACTTT	CASSVGIPSSYNSPLHF
TRBV29-1	TRBJ1-1	-	-	TGCAGCGTCGAGGAAGTAGGGAGGGAGGGTAAAGCTTTCTTT	CSVEEVGREGKAFF